The clone carrying this TCR beta chain was observed a handful of times. Its antigen is still unknown. Expressed TCRB transcripts were sequenced after all isolated RNA was converted to cDNA. The assay was immunoSEQ multiplex PCR, and TCRdb's table has in-frame clones only and misses some. The data contain some 350,000 clones, approximately 12% of them singletons. Staining for CD45RO/CCR7/CD25/CD127/CD95/CD27 allowed sorting of CD4+ naive, central memory, regulatory and stem cell-like memory cells. These data come from a study of beta chain features in type 1 diabetes. Notes on the study in general: Moderate yet significant TCRB CDR3 shortening was seen in Type 1 diabetes patients in all four CD4+ subsets. Patients' naive, central memory and regulatory TCRB repertoires appeared more alike than those of healthy donors. Cells carrying high TCR expression could end up over-represented when cDNA is sequenced.

This clonotype originated in a woman under 30 with type 1 diabetes. The sequenced sample was naive CD4+ T cells from blood.

The CDR3: CASSLSRTHNEQFF. CDR3 bases: TGTGCCAGCAGTTTATCGCGCACGCACAATGAGCAGTTCTTC. The chain carries TRBV27 and TRBJ2-1, with unresolved D. V dropped 0 bases and J dropped 5 bases, with 8 bases sitting between them. CDR3 length: 14 amino acids. Germline V gives CDR1 MNHEY, CDR2 SMNVEV (reference sequence).